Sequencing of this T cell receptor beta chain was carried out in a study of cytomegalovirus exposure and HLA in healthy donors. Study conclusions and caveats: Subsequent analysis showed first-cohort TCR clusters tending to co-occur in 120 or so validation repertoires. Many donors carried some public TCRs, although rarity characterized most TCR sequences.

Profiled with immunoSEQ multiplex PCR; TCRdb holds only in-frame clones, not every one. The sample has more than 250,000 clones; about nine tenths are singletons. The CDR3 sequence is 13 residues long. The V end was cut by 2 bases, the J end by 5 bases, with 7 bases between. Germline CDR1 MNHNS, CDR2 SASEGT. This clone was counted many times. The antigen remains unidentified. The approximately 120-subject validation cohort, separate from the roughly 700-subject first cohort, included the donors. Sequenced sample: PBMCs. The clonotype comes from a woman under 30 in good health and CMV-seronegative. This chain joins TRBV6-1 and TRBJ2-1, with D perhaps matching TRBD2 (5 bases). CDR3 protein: CASSELGDNEQFF. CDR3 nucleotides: TGTGCCAGCAGTGAATTGGGAGACAATGAGCAGTTCTTC.